Listed here is a single T cell receptor beta chain. The study drew participants aged roughly 18 to 89 years from 20 to 30 US areas. V lost 1 base, J lost 7 bases, and 14 bases lay in between. This CDR3 is 15 amino acids long. Germline V gives CDR1 LGHNA, CDR2 YSLEER. The entry originates in a study of blood T cell repertoires in COVID-19. Study context: From the United States, Italy and Spain came samples of acute and convalescent COVID-19.

In the original workflow: By means of reference gene primer amplification, nucleated cell counts were estimated. Sequencing was performed with immunoSEQ multiplex PCR; in TCRdb, only in-frame clones are kept and a portion is missing. The V and J calls and clone size were taken over from that table, and D and trimming were inferred from the DNA. The sample records 150,000 to 200,000 clones, approximately 79% being singletons. The sample consisted of PBMCs or T cells enriched from blood (not recorded which). The TCR was taken from a woman aged 60 to 75 with acute COVID-19. The rearrangement uses TRBV4-3 and TRBJ1-5; D might be TRBD1 (6 bases). The CDR3 nucleotides are TGCGCCAGCAGCCAAGCTCCAGGGGCTCGGCAGCCCCAGCATTTT. This encodes CASSQAPGARQPQHF.